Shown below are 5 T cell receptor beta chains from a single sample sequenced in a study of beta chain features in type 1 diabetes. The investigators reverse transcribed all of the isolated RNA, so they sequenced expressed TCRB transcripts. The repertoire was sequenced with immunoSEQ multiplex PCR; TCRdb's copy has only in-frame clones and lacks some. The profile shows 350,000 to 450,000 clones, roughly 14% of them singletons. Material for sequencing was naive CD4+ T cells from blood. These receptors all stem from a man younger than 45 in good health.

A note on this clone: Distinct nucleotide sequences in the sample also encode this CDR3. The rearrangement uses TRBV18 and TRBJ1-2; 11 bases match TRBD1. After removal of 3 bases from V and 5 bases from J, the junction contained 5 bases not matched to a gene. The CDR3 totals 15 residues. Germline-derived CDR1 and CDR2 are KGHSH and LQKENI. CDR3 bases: TGTGCCAGCTCACCCCTGGGACAGGGGGAATATGGCTACACCTTC. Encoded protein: CASSPLGQGEYGYTF.

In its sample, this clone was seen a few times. CDR3 region: CSVLQGGRSYGYTF. The CDR3 nucleotides read TGCAGCGTTTTACAGGGGGGAAGGAGCTATGGCTACACCTTC. This chain links TRBV29-1 with TRBJ1-2; TRBD1 agrees at 8 bases. Germline CDR1 reads SQVTM; CDR2 reads ANQGSEA. V trimming: 5 bases; J trimming: 4 bases; junction bases outside the gene matches: 9. The CDR3 spans 14 residues.

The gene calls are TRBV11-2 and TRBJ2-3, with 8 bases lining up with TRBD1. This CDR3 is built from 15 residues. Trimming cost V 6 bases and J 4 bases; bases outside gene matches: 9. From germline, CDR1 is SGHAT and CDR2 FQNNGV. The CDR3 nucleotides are TGTGCCAGCAGTGCGACAGGGGAAGGTGCAGATACGCAGTATTTT. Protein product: CASSATGEGADTQYF.

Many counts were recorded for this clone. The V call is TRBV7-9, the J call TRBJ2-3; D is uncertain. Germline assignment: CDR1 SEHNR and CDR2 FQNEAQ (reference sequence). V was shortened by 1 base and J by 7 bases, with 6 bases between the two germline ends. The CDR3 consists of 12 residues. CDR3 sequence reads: CASSLGGNTQYF. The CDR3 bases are TGTGCCAGCAGCTTAGGTGGCAATACGCAGTATTTT.

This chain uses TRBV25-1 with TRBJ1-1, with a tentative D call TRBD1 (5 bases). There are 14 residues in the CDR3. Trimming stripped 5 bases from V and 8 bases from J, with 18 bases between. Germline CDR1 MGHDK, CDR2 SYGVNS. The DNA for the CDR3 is TGTGCCAGCAGTCCACTTTCGGGACCCTCGGAAGCTTTCTTT. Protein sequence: CASSPLSGPSEAFF.